This passage covers 20 T cell receptor beta chains from one sample sequenced in a study of T-cell reconstitution after alpha-beta-depleted transplantation in children. Construction of the TCRbeta library involved unique molecular identifiers. Using its own MiXCR run on the PCR reads, TCRdb lists one record per CDR3 protein. The sample includes about 350,000 distinct CDR3 sequences, under 20% of them seen just once. This material consisted of PBMCs, mostly from graft donor cells, taken 360 days after TCRalphabeta/CD19-depleted stem cell transplant. Receptors were obtained from a male patient aged 2 to 9 who had a stem cell transplant for acute lymphoblastic leukemia, so the T cells may come from the graft donor.

This clonotype was seen a few times. CDR3 sequence (DNA): TGTGCCAGCAGTCCACCGGACGGTTACAATGAGCAGTTCTTC. This codes for CASSPPDGYNEQFF. This sequence joins TRBV28 and TRBJ2-1; the D is unclear. CDR3 length: 14 amino acids. Germline V gene data show CDR1 as MDHEN and CDR2 as SYDVKM. The ends were cut back, 5 bases at V and 4 bases at J, with 12 bases in the middle.

The chain joins TRBV29-1 to TRBJ1-2, with D perhaps TRBD1 (5 bases). The germline V gene has CDR1 SQVTM and CDR2 ANQGSEA. The length of the CDR3 is 15 residues. With 1 base removed from V and 4 bases from J, the gap between germline ends came to 16 bases. As DNA, the CDR3 is TGCAGCGTTGAAGCCTACCCGGGACTCTTCTATGGCTACACCTTC. It is translated as CSVEAYPGLFYGYTF.

The chain joins TRBV4-3 to TRBJ2-7; TRBD1 matches 7 bases. The V and J ends lost 5 bases and 2 bases, in that order; junction bases with no gene match: 9. Germline V gives CDR1 LGHNA, CDR2 YSLEER. The CDR3 runs 15 residues. CDR3 DNA sequence: TGCGCCAGCAGCGTACAGAGGACAGGAACCTACGAGCAGTACTTC. Translating it yields CASSVQRTGTYEQYF.

This clonotype was seen only a few times. The gene calls are TRBV28 and TRBJ2-7; D is uncertain. This CDR3 comprises 17 residues. CDR1 and CDR2 (germline): MDHEN, SYDVKM. Trimming shortened V by 6 bases and J by 3 bases, and 24 bases separated the two germline ends. CDR3 amino acids: CASSLSFWRKDYYEQYF. DNA for the CDR3: TGTGCCAGCAGCCTCTCGTTCTGGCGGAAAGATTACTACGAGCAGTACTTC.

The sample holds a few counts of this clonotype. V usage is TRBV7-8 and J usage is TRBJ2-7, with 7 bases identical to TRBD1. Germline V CDR1 and CDR2: SGHVS, FQNEAQ. The V and J ends lost 0 bases and 7 bases, in that order; junction bases with no gene match: 9. The CDR3 length is 15 residues. CDR3 coding DNA: TGTGCCAGCAGCTTAGCTGTGCGACAGGGCTGGGAGCAGTACTTC. Translated, it gives CASSLAVRQGWEQYF. Full variable domain (rest looked up from reference TRBV7-8 and TRBJ2-7): GAGVSQSPRYKVAKRGQDVALRCDPISGHVSLFWYQQALGQGPEFLTYFQNEAQLDKSGLPSDRFFAERPEGSVSTLKIQRTQQEDSAVYLCASSLAVRQGWEQYFGPGTRLTVT.

The V and J genes are TRBV5-1 and TRBJ1-4; possibly TRBD1 for D (5 bases). Trimming took 4 bases from V and 3 from J, leaving 10 bases between them. CDR1 and CDR2 (germline): SGHRS, YFSETQ. The CDR3 loop spans 14 amino acids. CDR3 sequence (DNA): TGCGCCAGCAGCCTGACAGTGCCTAATGAAAAACTGTTTTTT. It is translated as CASSLTVPNEKLFF.

This clonotype was observed a few times. Here the CDR3 reads CATRDRGPYYEQYF. As DNA, the CDR3 is TGTGCCACCAGGGACAGGGGGCCCTACTACGAGCAGTACTTC. The rearrangement links TRBV24-1 to TRBJ2-7; 11 nucleotides align to TRBD1. J lost 3 bases, V lost 7 bases, and 4 bases had no gene match. Per germline, CDR1 KGHDR and CDR2 SFDVKD. CDR3 length: 14 amino acids.

In this sample, this clonotype turned up many times. The chain is built from TRBV24-1 and TRBJ1-2, with 10 positions matching TRBD1. V gave up 3 bases and J gave up 5 bases; unmatched junction bases: 8. The germline CDR1 and CDR2 sequences are KGHDR and SFDVKD. The CDR3 is 16 residues long. CDR3 loop: CATSDPRTGGVYGYTF. The CDR3 bases are TGTGCCACCAGTGATCCACGGACAGGGGGAGTTTATGGCTACACCTTC.

This chain connects TRBV7-2 to TRBJ2-3; D ambiguous. Trimming took 5 bases from V and 2 from J, leaving 8 bases between them. The CDR3 is 13 residues long. The germline CDR1 and CDR2 sequences are SGHTA and FQGNSA. In DNA form, the CDR3 reads TGTGCCAGCAGCAGGATATTCACAGATACGCAGTATTTT. This gives the protein CASSRIFTDTQYF.

This clonotype came up many times. This rearrangement joins TRBV6-1 to TRBJ2-4; D may correspond to TRBD1 or TRBD2 (5 bases each). CDR1 and CDR2 (germline): MNHNS, SASEGT. CDR3 size: 16 residues. Trimming left V 4 bases short and J 0 bases short, with 13 bases between. CDR3 in DNA: TGTGCCAGCAGTGGAAACTGGGGGATAGCCAAAAACATTCAGTACTTC. Translation gives CASSGNWGIAKNIQYF.

This sequence joins TRBV5-1 and TRBJ1-2; no clear D. Between the trimmed V and J ends, which lost 2 bases and 4 bases, there was a span of 9 bases. This CDR3 has 13 residues. CDR1 is SGHRS, CDR2 YFSETQ, per germline. CDR3 in amino acids: CASSFGRTYGYTF. The CDR3 DNA sequence: TGCGCCAGCAGCTTTGGTCGGACCTATGGCTACACCTTC. Full variable domain (outside the CDR3, taken from reference TRBV5-1 and TRBJ1-2): KAGVTQTPRYLIKTRGQQVTLSCSPISGHRSVSWYQQTPGQGLQFLFEYFSETQRNKGNFPGRFSGRQFSNSRSEMNVSTLELGDSALYLCASSFGRTYGYTFGSGTRLTVV.

This clonotype was observed a handful of times. V gene TRBV24-1 combines with J gene TRBJ2-2, with a possible D match to TRBD1 (6 bases). Germline V gene data show CDR1 as KGHDR and CDR2 as SFDVKD. The CDR3 covers 17 residues. V was pared by 0 bases and J by 2 bases, with 12 bases between. Here the CDR3 DNA reads TGTGCCACCAGTGATTTGTTGCGACAGGATAACACCGGGGAGCTGTTTTTT. It encodes CATSDLLRQDNTGELFF.

The chain carries TRBV5-4 and TRBJ2-3, with 12 bases identical to TRBD2. The CDR3 is 15 amino acids. The germline CDR1 and CDR2 sequences are SGHNT and YYREEE (reference sequence). The junction had 6 bases not matched to a gene; V was cut back by 4 bases and J by 6 bases. CDR3 coding DNA: TGTGCCAGCAGCAGACTAGCGGGAGAACAGGATACGCAGTATTTT. Its translation: CASSRLAGEQDTQYF.

The J gene is TRBJ2-4, the V gene TRBV5-6; no firm D call. This CDR3 is 16 amino acids long. Looked up from germline, CDR1 is SGHDT and CDR2 is YYEEEE. V was pared by 3 bases and J by 0 bases, with 13 bases between. The CDR3 protein is CASSWGYTLAKNIQYF. CDR3 nucleotide sequence: TGTGCCAGCAGCTGGGGATACACACTAGCCAAAAACATTCAGTACTTC.

This clonotype has more than one count but fewer than ten. The chain is built from TRBV7-9 and TRBJ2-1, with TRBD1 identical over 12 bases. The CDR3 totals 16 residues. V lost 2 bases to trimming and J lost 6 bases; unmatched junction nucleotides: 5. From germline, CDR1 is SEHNR and CDR2 FQNEAQ (reference sequence). In DNA form, the CDR3 reads TGTGCCAGCAGCTTACGTGGGACAGGGGGCTTCAATGAGCAGTTCTTC. Residues: CASSLRGTGGFNEQFF.

In its sample, this clonotype was seen many times. This chain joins TRBV12-3 or TRBV12-4 and TRBJ2-3, with 12 bases matching TRBD1. Trimming at V came to 6 bases and at J to 7 bases, leaving 8 bases not matched to a gene. CDR3 length equals 15 residues. The CDR3 here is CASSEGTGGLYTQYF. The CDR3 DNA reads TGTGCCAGCAGCGAGGGGACAGGGGGCCTCTATACGCAGTATTTT.

The chain employs TRBV6-1 and TRBJ2-7; D perhaps matches TRBD1 (5 bases). CDR1 and CDR2 from the germline V gene are MNHNS and SASEGT. Trimming removed 10 bases at V and 0 bases at J, with 16 bases between. CDR3 size: 14 residues. Written as DNA, the CDR3 is TGTGCCACCAGGCAGGGATGGAGCTCCTACGAGCAGTACTTC. It encodes CATRQGWSSYEQYF.

This clonotype has at least ten counts. The chain has TRBV20-1 and TRBJ2-1, with D uncertain. CDR3 length equals 11 residues. From germline, CDR1 is DFQATT and CDR2 SNEGSKA (reference sequence). V was clipped by 5 bases and J by 3 bases, with 5 bases between them. CDR3: CSAAYYNEQFF. For the CDR3, the DNA is TGCAGTGCTGCATACTACAATGAGCAGTTCTTC.

The chain has TRBV5-5 and TRBJ2-3; 7 bases are a match to TRBD2. This CDR3 comprises 13 residues. Germline V gene data show CDR1 as SGHKS and CDR2 as YYEKEE (reference sequence). With 9 bases clipped from V and 6 bases from J, the junction kept 10 bases outside the gene matches. The CDR3 nucleotides read TGTGCCACAGCCGGCGGGGGTCTGGATACGCAGTATTTT. Translated: CATAGGGLDTQYF.

This clonotype was observed a handful of times. This rearrangement joins TRBV7-9 to TRBJ2-4, with 14 bases identical to TRBD2. The ends lost 11 bases at V and 1 base at J; junction bases unmatched: 7. Germline CDR1 reads SEHNR; CDR2 reads FQNEAQ (reference sequence). There are 16 residues in the CDR3. The CDR3 nucleotides read TGTGCCCGGACTAGCGGGAGGAAGTTTGCCAAAAACATTCAGTACTTC. Residues: CARTSGRKFAKNIQYF.